Described below is a single TCR beta chain sequence and its context. The sample originates from a study of cytotoxic CD8 clonotypes in ibrutinib-treated CLL. Germline trimming cut 3 bases from V and 7 bases from J; bases unmatched to any gene: 12. Germline CDR1 and CDR2: WSHSY and SAAADI. The CDR3 contains 16 residues. Profiling relied on immunoSEQ multiplex PCR, and the TCRdb table lists in-frame clones only, not all of them. The data contain about 140,000 clones, approximately 90% of them singletons. This material consisted of PBMCs, taken after 12 months of ibrutinib treatment. This sequence originates from a human donor with chronic lymphocytic leukemia. The chain uses TRBV10-2 and TRBJ2-3; 8 bases align to TRBD2. The CDR3 sequence is CASSEFLAGVANTQYF. The CDR3 nucleotides read TGCGCCAGCAGTGAATTCCTAGCGGGTGTTGCTAATACGCAGTATTTT.